Below, 32 T cell receptor beta chains from the same sample are listed, as sequenced in a study of blood T cell repertoires in COVID-19. Here immunoSEQ multiplex PCR was the method, and the copy in TCRdb shows in-frame clones only, minus some. The repertoire holds around 60,000 clones, with less than 90% as singletons. Sequencing was done on a sample of peripheral blood. These receptors were taken from a man in his fifties or sixties with COVID-19, enrolled during active disease.

The table lists this clone with a count of one. The CDR3 loop reads CASSSWTGVYNEQFF. CDR3 coding DNA: TGTGCCAGCAGCTCGTGGACAGGGGTTTACAATGAGCAGTTCTTC. The genes are TRBV11-2 and TRBJ2-1; 9 bases align to TRBD1. Germline CDR1 reads SGHAT; CDR2 reads FQNNGV. The CDR3 has 15 residues. V trimming: 4 bases; J trimming: 4 bases; junction bases outside the gene matches: 5.

The chain couples TRBV7-9 to TRBJ1-2; D is unclear. Germline values: CDR1 SEHNR, CDR2 FQNEAQ (reference sequence). This CDR3 is 14 amino acids long. V lost 0 bases and J lost 2, with 7 bases in between. The CDR3 protein is CASSLARVNYGYTF. The CDR3 nucleotides read TGTGCCAGCAGCTTAGCTCGGGTAAACTATGGCTACACCTTC. The variable domain in full, completed from reference TRBV7-9 and TRBJ1-2, reads DTGVSQNPRHKITKRGQNVTFRCDPISEHNRLYWYRQTLGQGPEFLTYFQNEAQLEKSRLLSDRFSAERPKGSFSTLEIQRTEQGDSAMYLCASSLARVNYGYTFGSGTRLTVV.

The CDR3 nucleotides are TGTGCCAGCAGCTTAGAGGGCGGGAGCGGTCCAGATACGCAGTATTTT. Translation gives CASSLEGGSGPDTQYF. The chain joins TRBV7-6 to TRBJ2-3; 7 nucleotides agree with TRBD2. Looked up from germline, CDR1 is SGHVS and CDR2 is FNYEAQ. After removal of 1 base from V and 4 bases from J, the junction contained 8 bases not matched to a gene. The length of the CDR3 is 16 residues.

CDR3 sequence reads: CASSVGGAGANVLTF. As DNA, the CDR3 is TGTGCCAGCAGCGTAGGGGGCGCTGGGGCCAACGTCCTGACTTTC. The chain links TRBV9 to TRBJ2-6, with D maybe TRBD1 (5 bases). Trimming cost V 0 bases and J 2 bases, with 6 bases left between them. CDR3 length equals 15 residues. Germline lookup yields CDR1 SGDLS and CDR2 YYNGEE.

Points on this clone: At one boundary the junction diverges from the germline segment, which might be a read error. At the DNA level, this CDR3 is encoded by other sequences in the same sample as well. The chain joins TRBV6-5 to TRBJ1-2; D might be TRBD1 (5 bases). Germline assignment: CDR1 MNHEY and CDR2 SVGAGI. This CDR3 has 15 residues. CDR3 bases: TGTGCTAGCAGTCCCATGGCAGGGCAAAACTATGGCTACACCTTC. Protein: CASSPMAGQNYGYTF.

The rearrangement links TRBV2 to TRBJ2-7; 10 positions agree with TRBD2. CDR1 and CDR2 from the germline V gene are SNHLY and FYNNEI. With V trimmed by 7 bases and J by 6 bases, 12 bases remained unmatched. The CDR3 length is 15 residues. The CDR3 DNA is TGTGCCAGCATGAGGCTAGCGGGAGTATCATCCGAGCAGTACTTC. Translated: CASMRLAGVSSEQYF.

V is TRBV7-9 and J is TRBJ2-6; 8 nucleotides match TRBD1. The CDR3 is 15 residues long. Germline CDR1 reads SEHNR; CDR2 reads FQNEAQ (reference sequence). J was trimmed by 2 bases and V by 3 bases; bases with no gene match: 0. CDR3 bases: TGTGCCAGCAGCTTGACAGGGGCTGGGGCCAACGTCCTGACTTTC. This gives the protein CASSLTGAGANVLTF.

This clone was counted once. V is TRBV6-6 and J is TRBJ1-6; a weak D match, TRBD1 (5 bases). Germline loops: CDR1 MNHNY, CDR2 SVGAGI (reference sequence). CDR3 length: 15 residues. The V gene lost 6 bases and the J gene lost 9 bases, with 18 bases spanning the gap. The CDR3 spells CASSSSGPGFSPLHF. Written as DNA, the CDR3 is TGTGCCAGCAGCTCCTCAGGGCCAGGTTTTTCACCCCTCCACTTT.

The chain carries TRBV28 and TRBJ2-5; a possible D gene is TRBD1 (6 bases). There are 14 residues in the CDR3. CDR1 MDHEN and CDR2 SYDVKM come from the germline V gene. The V end was cut by 5 bases, the J end by 1 base, with 11 bases between. The CDR3 reads CASSPGQIQETQYF. In DNA, the CDR3 is TGTGCCAGCAGTCCCGGACAGATCCAAGAGACCCAGTACTTC.

The V gene is TRBV7-9, the J gene TRBJ1-2; D remains unclear. The CDR3 has 13 residues. Germline lookup yields CDR1 SEHNR and CDR2 FQNEAQ (reference sequence). Trimming cost V 5 bases and J 3 bases, with 10 bases left between them. The CDR3 nucleotides read TGTGCCAGCAGCAGGACGGACTACTATGGCTACACCTTC. This sequence encodes CASSRTDYYGYTF.

The chain has TRBV19 and TRBJ1-2; 7 positions agree with TRBD1. This CDR3 is built from 15 residues. Germline V lookup: CDR1 LNHDA, CDR2 SQIVND (reference sequence). V lost 9 bases and J lost 3; bases outside the gene matches: 13. CDR3 region: CASIPLEGADYGYTF. In DNA form, the CDR3 reads TGTGCCAGCATACCTTTGGAGGGGGCAGACTATGGCTACACCTTC.

The chain is built from TRBV12-3 or TRBV12-4 and TRBJ1-1; D is unclear. The CDR3 sequence is 12 residues long. V was cut by 3 bases and J by 2 bases, with 4 bases left in between. The CDR3 loop reads CASSLGNTEAFF. The CDR3 DNA reads TGTGCCAGCAGTTTGGGCAACACTGAAGCTTTCTTT.

The chain is built from TRBV7-3 and TRBJ2-4, with 15 bases identical to TRBD2. V dropped 1 base and J dropped 2; count of bases not matched to a gene: 12. The CDR3 contains 21 residues. Germline V lookup: CDR1 SGHTA, CDR2 FQGTGA. CDR3 nucleotides: TGTGCCAGCAGCTTAAACGGGCGGACTAGCGGGAGGGCCGGGTCCAAAAACATTCAGTACTTC. It translates to CASSLNGRTSGRAGSKNIQYF.

The gene calls are TRBV6-1 and TRBJ2-1, with TRBD2 matching over 7 bases. The CDR3 contains 14 residues. With 0 bases clipped from V and 6 bases from J, the junction kept 2 bases outside the gene matches. Looked up from germline, CDR1 is MNHNS and CDR2 is SASEGT. The CDR3 loop reads CASSEAQRGNEQFF. CDR3 nucleotide sequence: TGTGCCAGCAGTGAAGCGCAGCGGGGCAATGAGCAGTTCTTC.

The gene calls are TRBV5-1 and TRBJ1-2, with D possibly matching TRBD1 (6 bases). The CDR3 spans 12 residues. V lost 4 bases to trimming and J lost 7 bases, with 11 bases between them. Germline V lookup: CDR1 SGHRS, CDR2 YFSETQ. This CDR3 is CASSPPGVGYTF. CDR3 nucleotide sequence: TGCGCCAGCAGCCCCCCAGGGGTTGGCTACACCTTC. Together with reference TRBV5-1 and TRBJ1-2, the CDR3 gives the full variable domain: KAGVTQTPRYLIKTRGQQVTLSCSPISGHRSVSWYQQTPGQGLQFLFEYFSETQRNKGNFPGRFSGRQFSNSRSEMNVSTLELGDSALYLCASSPPGVGYTFGSGTRLTVV.

The chain combines TRBV11-2 with TRBJ2-6; TRBD2 aligns across 8 bases. The V gene's germline CDR1 is SGHAT and CDR2 FQNNGV. CDR3 length: 18 amino acids. Trimming cost V 7 bases and J 4 bases; bases outside gene matches: 15. The DNA for the CDR3 is TGTGCCAGCACGTCCCTCCGTGGGACTAGACGCGGGGCCAACGTCCTGACTTTC. Amino acids: CASTSLRGTRRGANVLTF.

The V gene is TRBV6-1, the J gene TRBJ2-7; D may be TRBD1 (5 bases). Germline lookup yields CDR1 MNHNS and CDR2 SASEGT. The CDR3 sequence is 14 residues long. V was shortened by 2 bases and J by 0 bases, with 8 bases between the two germline ends. The chain's CDR3 is CASSEIGVSYEQYF. In nucleotides, the CDR3 is TGTGCCAGCAGTGAAATAGGGGTCTCCTACGAGCAGTACTTC.

V usage is TRBV6-6 and J usage is TRBJ1-4; D may be TRBD1 (5 bases). Germline V gene sequence: CDR1 MNHNY, CDR2 SVGAGI (reference sequence). V lost 5 bases and J lost 7, with 23 bases in between. CDR3 size: 17 residues. The CDR3 DNA reads TGTGCCAGCAGTCGACGATATCAGGTTGGGAGGGGTGAAAAACTGTTTTTT. This encodes CASSRRYQVGRGEKLFF.

The J gene is TRBJ2-1, the V gene TRBV2; D is unresolved. CDR3 size: 14 residues. Germline V gene sequence: CDR1 SNHLY, CDR2 FYNNEI. V was trimmed by 2 bases and J by 2 bases, leaving 7 bases between them. CDR3 coding DNA: TGTGCCAGCAGTGAACTAGAGACCTACAATGAGCAGTTCTTC. This gives the protein CASSELETYNEQFF.

CDR3 DNA: TGTGCCAGCAGCTTAAATGTCGGAGGTGAAAAACTGTTTTTT. The encoded protein is CASSLNVGGEKLFF. The chain links TRBV7-9 to TRBJ1-4; D is undetermined. The CDR3 is 14 amino acids. Trimming removed 2 bases from V and 7 bases from J, with 11 bases in between. Per the germline V gene, CDR1 is SEHNR and CDR2 is FQNEAQ (reference sequence). The variable domain in full, with the rest retrieved from reference TRBV7-9 and TRBJ1-4, is DTGVSQNPRHKITKRGQNVTFRCDPISEHNRLYWYRQTLGQGPEFLTYFQNEAQLEKSRLLSDRFSAERPKGSFSTLEIQRTEQGDSAMYLCASSLNVGGEKLFFGSGTQLSVL.

V is TRBV11-2 and J is TRBJ2-1; no clear D gene. Germline assignment: CDR1 SGHAT and CDR2 FQNNGV. V was trimmed by 2 bases and J by 12 bases, leaving 11 bases between them. The CDR3 consists of 12 residues. The CDR3 DNA sequence: TGTGCCAGCAGCTTATTCCAGGCCCCGCAGTTCTTC. This encodes CASSLFQAPQFF.

The rearrangement joins TRBV5-1 to TRBJ2-2; 8 positions agree with TRBD2. With 0 bases clipped from V and 6 bases from J, the junction kept 4 bases outside the gene matches. Looked up from germline, CDR1 is SGHRS and CDR2 is YFSETQ. This CDR3 comprises 15 residues. In DNA, the CDR3 is TGCGCCAGCAGCTTGGCCGGGGGGGGCGCCGGGGAGCTGTTTTTT. Its translation is CASSLAGGGAGELFF.

The V and J genes are TRBV25-1 and TRBJ1-2; D is undetermined. Deletions cut 0 bases from V and 5 bases from J, with 7 bases between. The CDR3 is 13 amino acids. Germline V lookup: CDR1 MGHDK, CDR2 SYGVNS. CDR3 nucleotides: TGTGCCAGCAGTGAATATAACAGTTATGGCTACACCTTC. Translation gives CASSEYNSYGYTF.

The J gene is TRBJ2-5, the V gene TRBV5-4; perhaps TRBD1 as D (5 bases). In germline, CDR1 is SGHNT, CDR2 YYREEE (reference sequence). The CDR3 covers 14 residues. V gave up 2 bases and J gave up 0 bases, with 8 bases separating them. The CDR3 bases are TGTGCCAGCAGCTTAAGGGGTAACCAAGAGACCCAGTACTTC. Its translation is CASSLRGNQETQYF.

CDR3 in amino acids: CAIGDRGATNEKLFF. In DNA form, the CDR3 reads TGTGCCATCGGGGACAGGGGGGCAACTAATGAAAAACTGTTTTTT. The gene calls are TRBV10-3 and TRBJ1-4, with 11 nucleotides matching TRBD1. The CDR3 totals 15 residues. Germline values: CDR1 ENHRY, CDR2 SYGVKD. The ends lost 8 bases at V and 0 bases at J; junction bases unmatched: 2.

This chain uses TRBV9 with TRBJ1-6; D uncertain. This CDR3 spans 15 amino acids. Trimming cost V 0 bases and J 10 bases, with 14 bases left between them. The germline gives CDR1 SGDLS, CDR2 YYNGEE. DNA for the CDR3: TGTGCCAGCAGCGTAGAAAAGATGGGAGTCTCACCCCTCCACTTT. This codes for CASSVEKMGVSPLHF. Looking up the rest from reference TRBV9 and TRBJ1-6 gives the full variable domain: DSGVTQTPKHLITATGQRVTLRCSPRSGDLSVYWYQQSLDQGLQFLIQYYNGEERAKGNILERFSAQQFPDLHSELNLSSLELGDSALYFCASSVEKMGVSPLHFGNGTRLTVT.

The chain combines TRBV5-1 with TRBJ2-1; possibly TRBD1 for D (5 bases). This CDR3 is built from 15 residues. The ends were cut back, 3 bases at V and 4 bases at J, with 14 bases in the middle. Germline V gene data show CDR1 as SGHRS and CDR2 as YFSETQ. CDR3 sequence reads: CASSSDSSPYNEQFF. CDR3 DNA: TGCGCCAGCAGCTCTGACAGCAGTCCTTACAATGAGCAGTTCTTC.

This clone was found once. The chain is built from TRBV28 and TRBJ2-2; 9 positions match TRBD1. The length of the CDR3 is 15 residues. Germline trimming cut 5 bases from V and 3 bases from J; bases unmatched to any gene: 4. Germline loops: CDR1 MDHEN, CDR2 SYDVKM. The chain's CDR3 is CASSPRTGDTGELFF. In DNA, the CDR3 is TGTGCCAGCAGTCCTCGGACAGGGGACACCGGGGAGCTGTTTTTT.

The CDR3 region is CASSSPGGQGAWAFF. The DNA of the CDR3 is TGTGCCAGCAGTTCCCCAGGGGGACAGGGGGCTTGGGCTTTCTTT. The chain recombines TRBV6-5 with TRBJ1-1, with 12 bases that match TRBD1. CDR1 is MNHEY and CDR2 is SVGAGI in the germline V gene. The V and J ends lost 4 bases and 11 bases, in that order; junction bases with no gene match: 11. The CDR3 totals 15 residues.

The chain combines TRBV5-1 with TRBJ2-7; 7 bases are a match to TRBD2. The CDR3 sequence is 16 residues long. Germline CDR1 is SGHRS and CDR2 is YFSETQ. V lost 6 bases and J lost 4; bases outside the gene matches: 16. This chain's CDR3 is CASMSSAGAGLYEQYF. CDR3 nucleotide sequence: TGCGCCAGCATGTCGTCTGCGGGAGCTGGTTTGTACGAGCAGTACTTC.

The V gene is TRBV7-2, the J gene TRBJ2-1; 10 nucleotides agree with TRBD1. CDR1 SGHTA and CDR2 FQGNSA come from the germline V gene. Trimming at V came to 5 bases and at J to 9 bases, leaving 4 bases not matched to a gene. The length of the CDR3 is 13 residues. CDR3: CASSRGQGSEQFF. The DNA of the CDR3 is TGTGCCAGCAGCAGGGGACAGGGGAGTGAGCAGTTCTTC.

This chain links TRBV5-1 with TRBJ2-7; 8 bases fit TRBD2. The V gene end was trimmed by 0 bases and the J gene end by 3 bases; junction bases not matched to a gene: 11. Germline values: CDR1 SGHRS, CDR2 YFSETQ. The length of the CDR3 is 17 residues. The CDR3 protein is CASSLEPAGDRGYEQYF. DNA for the CDR3: TGCGCCAGCAGCTTGGAGCCAGCGGGGGACCGGGGCTACGAGCAGTACTTC. Filled out from reference TRBV5-1 and TRBJ2-7, the complete variable domain reads KAGVTQTPRYLIKTRGQQVTLSCSPISGHRSVSWYQQTPGQGLQFLFEYFSETQRNKGNFPGRFSGRQFSNSRSEMNVSTLELGDSALYLCASSLEPAGDRGYEQYFGPGTRLTVT.